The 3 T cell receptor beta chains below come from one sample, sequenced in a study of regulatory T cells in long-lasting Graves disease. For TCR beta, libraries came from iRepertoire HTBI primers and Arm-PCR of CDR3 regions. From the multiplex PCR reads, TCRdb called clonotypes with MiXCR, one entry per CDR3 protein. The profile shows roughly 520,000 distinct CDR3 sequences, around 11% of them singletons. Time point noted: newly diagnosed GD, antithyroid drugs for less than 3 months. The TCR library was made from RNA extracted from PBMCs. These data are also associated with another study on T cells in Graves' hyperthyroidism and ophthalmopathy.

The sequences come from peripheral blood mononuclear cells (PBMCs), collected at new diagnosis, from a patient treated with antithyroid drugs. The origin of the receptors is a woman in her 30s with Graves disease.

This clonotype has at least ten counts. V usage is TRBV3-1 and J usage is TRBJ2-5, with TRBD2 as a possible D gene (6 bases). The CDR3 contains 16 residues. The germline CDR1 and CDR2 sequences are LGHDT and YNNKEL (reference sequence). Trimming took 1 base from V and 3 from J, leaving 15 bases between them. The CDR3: CASSQVPNGGEETQYF. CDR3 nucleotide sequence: TGTGCCAGCAGCCAAGTACCTAACGGCGGGGAAGAGACCCAGTACTTC.

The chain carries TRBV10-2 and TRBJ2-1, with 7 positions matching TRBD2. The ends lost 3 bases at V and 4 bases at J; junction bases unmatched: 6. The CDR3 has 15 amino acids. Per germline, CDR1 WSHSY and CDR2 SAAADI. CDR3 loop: CASSDGGSGYNEQFF. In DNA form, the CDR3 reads TGCGCCAGCAGTGACGGCGGGAGCGGGTACAATGAGCAGTTCTTC.

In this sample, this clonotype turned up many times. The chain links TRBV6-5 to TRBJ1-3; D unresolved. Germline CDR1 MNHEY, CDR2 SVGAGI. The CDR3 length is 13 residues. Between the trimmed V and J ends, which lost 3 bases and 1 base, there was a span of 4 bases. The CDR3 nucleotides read TGTGCCAGCAGTTATCAGTCTGGAAACACCATATATTTT. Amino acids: CASSYQSGNTIYF.